Following are 12 T cell receptor beta chains from one sample sequenced in a study of resident and recirculating memory T cells in vitiligo. The assay was immunoSEQ multiplex PCR, and TCRdb's table has in-frame clones only and misses some. This table has tens of thousands of clones, just over 90% appearing once. Sequencing was carried out using blood. These receptors originate from a male donor with vitiligo.

The genes are TRBV9 and TRBJ2-2; a weak D match, TRBD1 (6 bases). This CDR3 has 13 amino acids. Deletions cut 6 bases from V and 7 bases from J, with 13 bases between. Germline CDR1 is SGDLS and CDR2 is YYNGEE. The CDR3 is CASTNRADGELFF. The CDR3 coding sequence is TGTGCCAGCACCAACAGGGCGGACGGGGAGCTGTTTTTT.

The chain links TRBV7-2 to TRBJ2-5, with 8 bases identical to TRBD1. This CDR3 spans 12 amino acids. Germline V CDR1 and CDR2: SGHTA, FQGNSA. Trimming took 1 base from V and 9 from J; bases not matched to a gene: 1. The CDR3 spells CASSLDRGAQYF. The DNA for the CDR3 is TGTGCCAGCAGCTTAGACAGGGGGGCCCAGTACTTC.

The rearrangement joins TRBV7-2 to TRBJ1-2; a weak D match, TRBD1 (6 bases). V lost 5 bases and J 4 bases, leaving 20 bases between the germline ends. From germline, CDR1 is SGHTA and CDR2 FQGNSA. CDR3 size: 16 residues. Written as DNA, the CDR3 is TGTGCCAGCAGCGGCGCGGGGGCGGCTCGACTCTATGGCTACACCTTC. It encodes CASSGAGAARLYGYTF.

The genes are TRBV28 and TRBJ2-7; possibly TRBD2 for D (6 bases). The germline V and J ends were trimmed by 3 bases and 0 bases, with 9 bases remaining between them. From germline, CDR1 is MDHEN and CDR2 SYDVKM. The CDR3 consists of 14 residues. CDR3 in DNA: TGTGCCAGCAGTTTTCTCGGGAGCTCCTACGAGCAGTACTTC. It translates to CASSFLGSSYEQYF. The full variable domain, rest sourced from reference TRBV28 and TRBJ2-7, is DVKVTQSSRYLVKRTGEKVFLECVQDMDHENMFWYRQDPGLGLRLIYFSYDVKMKEKGDIPEGYSVSREKKERFSLILESASTNQTSMYLCASSFLGSSYEQYFGPGTRLTVT.

V usage is TRBV9 and J usage is TRBJ2-1; D possibly corresponds to TRBD2 (6 bases). This CDR3 region has 14 residues. Germline V CDR1 and CDR2: SGDLS, YYNGEE. V lost 7 bases, J lost 7 bases, and 18 bases lay in between. The CDR3 nucleotides read TGTGCCAGCGCACGCCGCGGGGAGTGGAATGAGCAGTTCTTC. This gives the protein CASARRGEWNEQFF.

CDR3 in DNA: TGTGCCAGCTCACCCCGGGAATATGAAGAGACCCAGTACTTC. This encodes CASSPREYEETQYF. This sequence joins TRBV18 and TRBJ2-5, with a tentative D call TRBD2 (5 bases). This CDR3 spans 14 amino acids. V lost 3 bases to trimming and J lost 3 bases, with 11 bases between them. Germline V CDR1 and CDR2: KGHSH, LQKENI.

The chain combines TRBV5-6 with TRBJ1-4; D ambiguous. The V end was cut by 0 bases, the J end by 8 bases, with 17 bases between. CDR3 length: 16 residues. Germline-derived CDR1 and CDR2 are SGHDT and YYEEEE. This CDR3 reads CASSLVVGGVGEKLFF. CDR3 bases: TGTGCCAGCAGCTTGGTTGTAGGCGGGGTCGGAGAAAAACTGTTTTTT.

The chain is built from TRBV2 and TRBJ2-7; 9 bases are shared with TRBD1. The J segment lost 6 bases and the V segment lost 6 bases, leaving 9 bases of the junction unmatched. Germline CDR1 and CDR2: SNHLY and FYNNEI. The length of the CDR3 is 14 residues. The CDR3 is CASSGTGRRGEQYF. The CDR3 DNA is TGTGCCAGCAGCGGGACAGGGAGGAGAGGCGAGCAGTACTTC.

The chain employs TRBV28 and TRBJ2-7; TRBD2 agrees at 8 bases. There are 13 residues in the CDR3. V dropped 8 bases and J dropped 1; count of bases not matched to a gene: 4. In germline, CDR1 is MDHEN, CDR2 SYDVKM. The DNA of the CDR3 is TGTGCCAGCCGGGGGGGGTCTTCCTACGAGCAGTACTTC. Encoded protein: CASRGGSSYEQYF. The full variable domain, with the rest looked up from reference TRBV28 and TRBJ2-7, is DVKVTQSSRYLVKRTGEKVFLECVQDMDHENMFWYRQDPGLGLRLIYFSYDVKMKEKGDIPEGYSVSREKKERFSLILESASTNQTSMYLCASRGGSSYEQYFGPGTRLTVT.

The rearrangement links TRBV28 to TRBJ2-5; TRBD1 matches 8 bases. Germline V lookup: CDR1 MDHEN, CDR2 SYDVKM. The CDR3 contains 16 residues. J lost 2 bases, V lost 3 bases, and 8 bases had no gene match. CDR3 in DNA: TGTGCCAGCAGTTTGGGGTGGGGACAGGCACAAGAGACCCAGTACTTC. It codes for CASSLGWGQAQETQYF. Full variable domain (rest looked up from reference TRBV28 and TRBJ2-5): DVKVTQSSRYLVKRTGEKVFLECVQDMDHENMFWYRQDPGLGLRLIYFSYDVKMKEKGDIPEGYSVSREKKERFSLILESASTNQTSMYLCASSLGWGQAQETQYFGPGTRLLVL.

The V and J genes are TRBV5-5 and TRBJ1-5; D gene ambiguous. This CDR3 region has 14 residues. Germline assignment: CDR1 SGHKS and CDR2 YYEKEE (reference sequence). Trimming took 0 bases from V and 5 from J, leaving 9 bases between them. The CDR3 DNA reads TGTGCCAGCAGCTTGGTGCCGAGGGATCAGCCCCAGCATTTT. Its protein is CASSLVPRDQPQHF. The full variable domain, its missing parts supplied by reference TRBV5-5 and TRBJ1-5, is DAGVTQSPTHLIKTRGQQVTLRCSPISGHKSVSWYQQVLGQGPQFIFQYYEKEERGRGNFPDRFSARQFPNYSSELNVNALLLGDSALYLCASSLVPRDQPQHFGDGTRLSIL.

The count of this clone is one. CDR3 residues: CASSEALGRGNYGYTF. The CDR3 nucleotides read TGTGCCAGCAGTGAAGCCCTTGGTCGAGGGAACTATGGCTACACCTTC. J is TRBJ1-2 and V is TRBV6-1; D is unresolved. V lost 0 bases to trimming and J lost 2 bases, with 13 bases between them. The CDR3 consists of 16 residues. Germline V CDR1 and CDR2: MNHNS, SASEGT.